The 19 T cell receptor beta chains given below trace back to one sample, sequenced in a study of CD8+CD57+ T cells in acquired aplastic anemia. The study profiled TCR beta VDJ and CDR3 using genomic DNA as template. TCRdb re-called the reads with MiXCR, one entry per CDR3 protein. This table has approximately 150,000 distinct CDR3 sequences, 71% appearing once. Individuals selected for sequencing had exhibited CD8+CD57+ cell expansion on flow cytometry. The sample consisted of sorted CD4+, CD8+, or CD8+CD57+ T cells (not recorded which) from PBMCs. Receptors were obtained from a human donor with aplastic anemia.

The chain has TRBV5-1 and TRBJ2-1; 14 bases fit TRBD2. Losses at the gene ends were 1 base for V and 6 bases for J; bases not matched to a gene: 9. Per the germline V gene, CDR1 is SGHRS and CDR2 is YFSETQ. The CDR3 extends over 18 amino acids. CDR3 sequence: CASSLFIGLAGGGNEQFF. In DNA form, the CDR3 reads TGCGCCAGCAGCTTGTTCATTGGACTAGCGGGAGGAGGCAATGAGCAGTTCTTC. The whole variable domain, remainder taken from reference TRBV5-1 and TRBJ2-1, is KAGVTQTPRYLIKTRGQQVTLSCSPISGHRSVSWYQQTPGQGLQFLFEYFSETQRNKGNFPGRFSGRQFSNSRSEMNVSTLELGDSALYLCASSLFIGLAGGGNEQFFGPGTRLTVL.

V is TRBV2 and J is TRBJ2-7; tentatively, D is TRBD2 (6 bases). There are 16 residues in the CDR3. Per the germline V gene, CDR1 is SNHLY and CDR2 is FYNNEI. Trimming shortened V by 6 bases and J by 0 bases, and 18 bases separated the two germline ends. The CDR3 spells CASRMTRDWGSYEQYF. The CDR3 nucleotides read TGTGCCAGCAGGATGACGAGGGACTGGGGCTCCTACGAGCAGTACTTC.

For the CDR3, the DNA is TGTGCCAGCAGCTTAGGGCCACTACGGGGGCAGTACTTC. This translates into CASSLGPLRGQYF. This sequence joins TRBV7-3 and TRBJ2-7; weak D call: TRBD2 (5 bases). The CDR3 extends over 13 amino acids. The ends were cut back, 2 bases at V and 9 bases at J, with 14 bases in the middle. Germline values: CDR1 SGHTA, CDR2 FQGTGA.

J is TRBJ1-5 and V is TRBV10-3; tentative D call: TRBD1 (5 bases). Per the germline V gene, CDR1 is ENHRY and CDR2 is SYGVKD. Trimming removed 4 bases from V and 8 bases from J, with 18 bases in between. This CDR3 region has 15 residues. In DNA, the CDR3 is TGTGCCATCAGTGGGGGGGGGGGTCGAATTGAGCCCCAGCATTTT. Protein sequence: CAISGGGGRIEPQHF.

This clonotype has just a few counts. J is TRBJ2-1 and V is TRBV7-3, with TRBD2 as a possible D gene (6 bases). Germline-derived CDR1 and CDR2 are SGHTA and FQGTGA. The V gene lost 1 base and the J gene lost 8 bases, with 21 bases spanning the gap. The CDR3 is 17 amino acids. The CDR3 bases are TGTGCCAGCAGCTTAAGCGCGGGACCCCCGGGAGTCGATGAGCAGTTCTTC. Translation gives CASSLSAGPPGVDEQFF.

The CDR3 DNA sequence: TGTGCCAGCAGTGAAACAGGGGAAACAACCGGGGAGCTGTTTTTT. Translation: CASSETGETTGELFF. The chain carries TRBV6-4 and TRBJ2-2; 7 bases align to TRBD1. The germline CDR1 and CDR2 sequences are MRHNA and SNTAGT. Trimming cost V 3 bases and J 5 bases; bases outside gene matches: 6. The CDR3 runs 15 residues.

The chain recombines TRBV9 with TRBJ2-5; the D gene is possibly TRBD1 (6 bases). The CDR3 is 16 residues long. V was cut by 0 bases and J by 3 bases, with 15 bases left in between. Per germline, CDR1 SGDLS and CDR2 YYNGEE. The CDR3 DNA sequence: TGTGCCAGCAGCGTAGATGGTAGGGACACCAAAGAGACCCAGTACTTC. Translating it yields CASSVDGRDTKETQYF.

Details on this clonotype: One end of the junction varies from germline; a read error may be responsible. The rearrangement uses TRBV20-1 and TRBJ2-2; possible D gene TRBD2, 5 bases. Germline V gene sequence: CDR1 DFQATT, CDR2 SNEGSKA (reference sequence). This CDR3 has 12 amino acids. The CDR3: CSARGPVGELFF. DNA for the CDR3: TGCAGTGCTAGAGGTCCAGTCGGGGAGCTGTTTTTC.

The chain combines TRBV4-1 with TRBJ2-1, with 7 bases lining up with TRBD1. The CDR3 consists of 14 residues. After removal of 0 bases from V and 9 bases from J, the junction contained 5 bases not matched to a gene. Germline CDR1 MGHRA, CDR2 YSYEKL. As DNA, the CDR3 is TGCGCCAGCAGCCAAGAAGGGACAGTCGGTGAGCAGTTCTTC. Its translation is CASSQEGTVGEQFF.

This clonotype came up a few times. V is TRBV7-9 and J is TRBJ2-5, with 9 positions matching TRBD2. J was trimmed by 4 bases and V by 3 bases; bases with no gene match: 6. The CDR3 covers 15 residues. Germline V gene lookup returns CDR1 SEHNR and CDR2 FQNEAQ (reference sequence). CDR3 protein: CASSFATTSGETQYF. CDR3 DNA sequence: TGTGCCAGCAGCTTCGCCACGACTAGCGGAGAGACCCAGTACTTC.

The chain is built from TRBV7-2 and TRBJ2-3, with 8 nucleotides matching TRBD2. The CDR3 loop spans 16 amino acids. With 4 bases clipped from V and 3 bases from J, the junction kept 9 bases outside the gene matches. Looked up from germline, CDR1 is SGHTA and CDR2 is FQGNSA. CDR3 bases: TGTGCCAGCAGCTCGCGGACTAGCCTCTTAACAGATACGCAGTATTTT. Translated: CASSSRTSLLTDTQYF. The whole variable domain, filled in from reference TRBV7-2 and TRBJ2-3, reads GAGVSQSPSNKVTEKGKDVELRCDPISGHTALYWYRQSLGQGLEFLIYFQGNSAPDKSGLPSDRFSAERTGGSVSTLTIQRTQQEDSAVYLCASSSRTSLLTDTQYFGPGTRLTVL.

The CDR3 coding sequence is TGTGCCACCAGTGAAGCCGGGAGCTCCTACGAGCAGTACTTC. Translated, it gives CATSEAGSSYEQYF. The chain couples TRBV24-1 to TRBJ2-7; D perhaps matches TRBD2 (6 bases). The V gene's germline CDR1 is KGHDR and CDR2 SFDVKD. CDR3 length: 14 residues. V lost 4 bases and J lost 0, with 9 bases in between.

The chain is built from TRBV2 and TRBJ2-2; perhaps TRBD2 as D (6 bases). Germline loops: CDR1 SNHLY, CDR2 FYNNEI. V lost 6 bases and J 6 bases, leaving 11 bases between the germline ends. This CDR3 has 13 amino acids. The CDR3 DNA is TGTGCCAGCAGGGGCGGGACTTCCGGGGAGCTGTTTTTT. Encoded protein: CASRGGTSGELFF. The full variable domain, its missing parts supplied by reference TRBV2 and TRBJ2-2, is EPEVTQTPSHQVTQMGQEVILRCVPISNHLYFYWYRQILGQKVEFLVSFYNNEISEKSEIFDDQFSVERPDGSNFTLKIRSTKLEDSAMYFCASRGGTSGELFFGEGSRLTVL.

This clonotype is categorized as medium-sized. This sequence joins TRBV10-2 and TRBJ1-2; tentative D call: TRBD1 (5 bases). Germline V lookup: CDR1 WSHSY, CDR2 SAAADI. The germline V and J ends were trimmed by 6 bases and 8 bases, with 7 bases remaining between them. The CDR3 contains 10 residues. This CDR3 reads CASRGRGYTF. The CDR3 nucleotides are TGCGCCAGCAGGGGACGAGGCTACACCTTC.

The chain uses TRBV2 and TRBJ2-1; D not resolved. CDR3 size: 10 residues. The V gene's germline CDR1 is SNHLY and CDR2 FYNNEI. Trimming cost V 6 bases and J 12 bases, with 9 bases left between them. CDR3 bases: TGTGCCAGCAGCCCGCTAAGGCAGTTCTTC. It encodes CASSPLRQFF.

For this clonotype: At one end, the junction sequence differs from germline, possibly due to a read error. The chain uses TRBV2 and TRBJ1-5; tentatively, D is TRBD1 (5 bases). Germline V gene data show CDR1 as SNHLY and CDR2 as FYNNEI. The CDR3 extends over 14 amino acids. In nucleotides, the CDR3 is TGTGCCAGCATGGGGCCGGTTAGCGATCAGCCCCAGCATTTT. It is translated as CASMGPVSDQPQHF.

The chain carries TRBV29-1 and TRBJ2-7; D might be TRBD1 (5 bases). The germline V gene encodes CDR1 SQVTM and CDR2 ANQGSEA. Trimming pared 7 bases from V and 3 bases from J, leaving 13 bases between. The CDR3 contains 12 residues. The CDR3 loop reads CSALTGFYEQYF. CDR3 sequence (DNA): TGCAGCGCCCTTACAGGCTTCTACGAGCAGTACTTC.

This rearrangement joins TRBV20-1 to TRBJ1-1, with D possibly TRBD1 on 5 matching bases. V shed 6 bases and J shed 9 bases, with 14 bases lying between them. The CDR3 is 11 amino acids. Germline V lookup: CDR1 DFQATT, CDR2 SNEGSKA (reference sequence). The CDR3 loop is CSASQGFQAFF. As DNA, the CDR3 is TGCAGTGCGTCCCAGGGTTTTCAAGCTTTCTTT.

The gene calls are TRBV7-9 and TRBJ2-5; 7 bases match TRBD2. From germline, CDR1 is SEHNR and CDR2 FQNEAQ (reference sequence). V shed 11 bases and J 0 bases; nucleotides not matched to a gene: 9. The CDR3 loop spans 14 amino acids. The DNA for the CDR3 is TGTGCCTGGGGGAGGGACCAAAACCAAGAGACCCAGTACTTC. Residues: CAWGRDQNQETQYF.